The T cell receptor (beta chain) described here comes from a study of shared clonotypes between healthy human individuals. The CDR3 extends over 15 amino acids. Germline V gene data show CDR1 as MGHRA and CDR2 as YSYEKL. V was trimmed by 1 base and J by 6 bases, leaving 15 bases between them. Profiling relied on immunoSEQ multiplex PCR, and the TCRdb table lists in-frame clones only, not all of them. The sample carries about 2.4 million clones, 80% to 95% recorded once. The clonotype was recovered from a man between 18 and 35 years old in good health. Some clones in this sample may be carry-over from other donors' samples. The specimen was naive CD4+ T cells from PBMCs. As for subset: CD45RA+ positively selected. The chain is built from TRBV4-1 and TRBJ1-2, with a tentative D call TRBD1 (5 bases). The CDR3 region is CASSQVGGARDGYTF. DNA for the CDR3: TGCGCCAGCAGCCAAGTAGGAGGGGCACGGGATGGCTACACCTTC.